This T cell receptor (beta chain) was captured by sequencing in a study of T cell repertoires in cytomegalovirus infection (dated by TCRdb to the late 2010s). Study-wide context: Recently identified HLA-C-restricted CMV epitopes, whose presentation resists viral immunomodulation, were targeted by peptide stimulations together with well-studied HLA-B-restricted epitopes. Donor HLA type was relevant to the analysis, as public TCR beta signatures indicated carriage of CMV infection together with the matching HLA type.

What the research found in general, with its limitations: In both this cohort and an independent approximately 400-donor cohort, the cumulative frequency of public TCR beta family members distinguished carriers of CMV infection plus the relevant HLA type. The ex vivo response was dominated by HLA-C-restricted CMV-specific TCR beta clonotypes, and the single most frequent clonotype in two of eight donors was supplied by these HLA-C-restricted clonotypes.

Sequenced using an Illumina HiSeq 1500. In TCRdb, the public reads were trimmed at Q25 with fastp and aligned with MiXCR, with productive beta chains retained. When rows share a CDR3 protein, they turn into one entry using the most common DNA and genes. For this sample the table gives about 330,000 distinct CDR3 sequences, of which roughly 34% were detected only once. The ten largest account for roughly 14% of the sample. The treatment or condition tag for this specimen amounts to: in vitro stimulation with specific CMV peptide epitopes to enrich CMV-specific T cells. As to this clonotype: Its antigen has not been determined. The sample holds no much larger clone one base away, and base qualities are not on file.

In the germline V gene, CDR1 corresponds to MNHEY and CDR2 to SVGEGT. Trimming takes 6 bases off V and 6 bases off J; junction bases not matched to a gene: 9. Measured from the cysteine to the phenylalanine, the CDR3 is 14 residues long. The DNA shown is the 42-base CDR3, in frame from base 1. The chain is assembled from TRBV6-2 or TRBV6-3 and TRBJ2-7; 9 middle bases align to TRBD1. This TCR was sampled from a human donor in good health (CMV status not recorded). Some clones in this sample may be carry-over from other donors' samples. The material sequenced was cultured PBMCs, taken from culture after CMV antigen stimulation. The CDR3 protein is CASSAGTGTSEQYF. DNA sequence: TGTGCCAGCAGCGCCGGGACAGGGACCTCCGAGCAGTACTTC.